These T cell receptor beta chains were read from a single sample in a study of blood T cell repertoires in COVID-19. TCRdb keeps only in-frame clones here, not all; method: immunoSEQ multiplex PCR. The table lists some 170,000 clones, around four fifths of them singletons, with around 10% in the top ten. The sequenced sample consisted of peripheral blood. The source of these receptors is a woman of 80 years or more with active or convalescent COVID-19. The CDR3 runs from the conserved cysteine through the conserved F or W. Fields, in order: D gene, J gene, V gene, clone size, CDR3 DNA, CDR3 protein. D genes are given only for firm matches. Some rows have no size entry. The others give once, few or many, or a class for an expanded clone.

.	TRBJ2-2	TRBV5-1	.	TGCGCCAGCAGCATTGGGGGGACAGTTTGGGCCGGGGAGCTGTTTTTT	CASSIGGTVWAGELFF
.	TRBJ1-6	TRBV3-1/TRBV3-2	.	TGTGCCAGCAGCCAAGATTGGGTTCAGGGTTCACCCCTCCACTTT	CASSQDWVQGSPLHF
.	TRBJ1-1	TRBV25-1	few	TGTGCCAGCAGAAAACCAGGACAGAACACTGAAGCTTTCTTT	CASRKPGQNTEAFF
TRBD1	TRBJ1-1	TRBV3-1/TRBV3-2	.	TGTGCCAGCAGCCAAGACCCGACAGGGAAGCGGGAAGCTTTCTTT	CASSQDPTGKREAFF
TRBD1	TRBJ2-7	TRBV19	.	TGTGCCAGTAGTATGGGACAGGGTGAGGGTCACTACGAGCAGTACTTC	CASSMGQGEGHYEQYF
.	TRBJ1-4	TRBV7-9	few	TGTGCCAGCAGCCCGGACAGCCAAAATGAAAAACTGTTTTTT	CASSPDSQNEKLFF
.	TRBJ1-2	TRBV7-2	.	TGTGCCAGCAGCTTAGCGCAGGACATGACGTTTTATGGCTACACCTTC	CASSLAQDMTFYGYTF
TRBD1	TRBJ2-7	TRBV18	.	TGTGCCAGCTCACCGGGGACAGGGCAATACGAGCAGTACTTC	CASSPGTGQYEQYF
TRBD1	TRBJ1-3	TRBV7-2	.	TGTGCCAGCAGCCTAACGGACAGGACCTGGGGGTCTGGAAACACCATATATTTT	CASSLTDRTWGSGNTIYF
.	TRBJ1-5	TRBV7-4	.	TGTGCCAGCAGCTTAAGGGAGGGGGGGATCTGTCAGCCCCAGCATTTT	CASSLREGGICQPQHF
.	TRBJ1-1	TRBV7-2	.	TGTGCCAGCAGCTTACGTATGGCGGGGCTCGGCACTGAAGCTTTCTTT	CASSLRMAGLGTEAFF